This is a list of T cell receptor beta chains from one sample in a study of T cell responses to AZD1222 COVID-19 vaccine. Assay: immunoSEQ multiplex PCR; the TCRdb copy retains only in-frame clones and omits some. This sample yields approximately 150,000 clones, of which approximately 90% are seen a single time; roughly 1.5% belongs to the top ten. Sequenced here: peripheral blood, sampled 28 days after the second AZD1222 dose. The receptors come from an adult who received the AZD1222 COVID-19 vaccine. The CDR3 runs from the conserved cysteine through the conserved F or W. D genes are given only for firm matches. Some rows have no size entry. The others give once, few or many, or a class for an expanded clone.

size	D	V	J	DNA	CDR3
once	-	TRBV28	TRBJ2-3	TGTGCCAGCAAAGACAGAAGGAGCACAGATACGCAGTATTTT	CASKDRRSTDTQYF
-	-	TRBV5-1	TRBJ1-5	TGCGCCAGCAGCTTGGGATCTGGTCAGCCCCAGCATTTT	CASSLGSGQPQHF
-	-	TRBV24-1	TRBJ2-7	TGTGCCACCAGTGACTCCGAGAGAAGCGAGCAGTACTTC	CATSDSERSEQYF
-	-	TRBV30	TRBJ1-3	TGTGCCTCTGGACACGGATCACCTGGAAACACCATATATTTT	CASGHGSPGNTIYF
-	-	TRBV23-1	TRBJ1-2	TGCGCCAGCAGTCAATATAGACGAGGGGCCGACGGCTACACCTTC	CASSQYRRGADGYTF
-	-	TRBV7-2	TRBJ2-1	TGTGCCAGCAGCTTATCCAATGAGCAGTTCTTC	CASSLSNEQFF
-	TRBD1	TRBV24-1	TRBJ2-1	TGTGCCACCAGTGATTTGGGTAGGGGACAGGGGGTATCCAGCTCCTACAATGAGCAGTTCTTC	CATSDLGRGQGVSSSYNEQFF
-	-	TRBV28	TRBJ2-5	TGTGCCAGCAGTTTTCTGGGGTTGCGCGGGGGCACGGAGACCCAGTACTTC	CASSFLGLRGGTETQYF
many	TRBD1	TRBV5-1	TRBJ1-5	TGCGCCAGCAGTATAGGGACAGGGGGCGATCAGCCCCAGCATTTT	CASSIGTGGDQPQHF
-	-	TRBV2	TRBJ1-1	TGTGCCAGCAGTGAAGGGCCTCCCCTGAACACTGAAGCTTTCTTT	CASSEGPPLNTEAFF
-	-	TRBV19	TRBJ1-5	TGTGCCAGTAGCCCGACTATAGTCGGTGGGGCAGGGCAGCCCCAGCATTTT	CASSPTIVGGAGQPQHF
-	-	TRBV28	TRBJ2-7	TGTGCCAGCAGTTTCGGTCCGGGGGCCGGGCCCTACGAGCAGTACTTC	CASSFGPGAGPYEQYF
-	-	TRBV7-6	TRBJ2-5	TGTGCCAGCAGCTTTTTCAGGAACCAAGAGACCCAGTACTTC	CASSFFRNQETQYF
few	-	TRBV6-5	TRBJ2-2	TGTGCCAGCATGGGGGGTATTGGTGACACCGGGGAGCTGTTTTTT	CASMGGIGDTGELFF
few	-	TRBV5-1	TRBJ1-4	TGCGCCAGCAGCGGCGAAGGGGGGGAAAAACTGTTTTTT	CASSGEGGEKLFF
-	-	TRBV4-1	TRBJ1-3	TGCGCCAGCAGCCAAGTCGGTTCCGGAAACACCATATATTTT	CASSQVGSGNTIYF
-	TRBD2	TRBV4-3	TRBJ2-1	TGCGCCAGCAGCCAAGGTAGCGGGGGCTCCTACAATGAGCAGTTCTTC	CASSQGSGGSYNEQFF
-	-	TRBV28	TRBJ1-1	TGTGCCAGCAGTTCGTATACAGGGCGGAGGGCTTTCTTT	CASSSYTGRRAFF
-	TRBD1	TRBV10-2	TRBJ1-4	TGCGCCAGCACCTCCAGGGGGTCGAATGAAAAACTGTTTTTT	CASTSRGSNEKLFF
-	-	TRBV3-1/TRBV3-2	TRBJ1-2	TGTGCCAGCAGCCAAGATCGGGGAATATACCAGCGGTCTAACTATGGCTACACCTTC	CASSQDRGIYQRSNYGYTF
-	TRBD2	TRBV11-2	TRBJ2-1	TGTGCCAGCAGATATGCGTACGGGGGGGGCAATGAGCAGTTCTTC	CASRYAYGGGNEQFF
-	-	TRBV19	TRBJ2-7	TGTGCCAGTAGTTACTCCGGGACTCCTTCCTACGAGCAGTACTTC	CASSYSGTPSYEQYF
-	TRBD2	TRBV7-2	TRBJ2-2	TGTGCCAGCAGCAGGACTAGCGGGAGTGCCGGGGAGCTGTTTTTT	CASSRTSGSAGELFF
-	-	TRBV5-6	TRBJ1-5	TGTGCCAGCAGCCGCAACACGGATCAGCCCCAGCATTTT	CASSRNTDQPQHF
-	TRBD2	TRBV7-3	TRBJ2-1	TGTGCCAGCAGCCCAACTAGCGGGGCTTACAATGAGCAGTTCTTC	CASSPTSGAYNEQFF
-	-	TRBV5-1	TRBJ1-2	TGCGCCAGCAGCTTGACCGGTTGGCAACAGGAACCGGGAGACTATGGCTACACCTTC	CASSLTGWQQEPGDYGYTF
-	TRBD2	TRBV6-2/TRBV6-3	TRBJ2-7	TGTGCCAGCAGTTTGCCTTCTAGCGGGAGAGGGGAGCAGTACTTC	CASSLPSSGRGEQYF
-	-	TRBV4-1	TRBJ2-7	TGCGCCAGCAGCCAAGGGCTTGCCTCCTACGAGCAGTACTTC	CASSQGLASYEQYF
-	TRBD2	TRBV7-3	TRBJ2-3	TGTGCCAGCAGCCTAAATACGGGACTAGCGGGAGCGGATACGCAGTATTTT	CASSLNTGLAGADTQYF
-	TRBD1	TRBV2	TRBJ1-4	TGTGCCAGCAGATGGGACAGAGATGGGGATAATAATGAAAAACTGTTTTTT	CASRWDRDGDNNEKLFF
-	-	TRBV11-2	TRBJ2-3	TGTGCCAGCAGCCCGGGATCAACAGATACGCAGTATTTT	CASSPGSTDTQYF
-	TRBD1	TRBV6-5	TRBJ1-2	TGTGCCAGCAGACCCCCGGGACAGGGCGGCTATGGCTACACCTTC	CASRPPGQGGYGYTF
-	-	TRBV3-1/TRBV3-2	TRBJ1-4	TGTGCCAGCAGCCAAGAAGGCCACACTAGAACTAATGAAAAACTGTTTTTT	CASSQEGHTRTNEKLFF
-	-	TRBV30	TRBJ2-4	TGTGCCTGGAAGGTAGGGGGGGCAAACATTCAGTACTTC	CAWKVGGANIQYF
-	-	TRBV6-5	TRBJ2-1	TGTGCCAGCAGTCCCGGACAGCGCTCCTACAATGAGCAGTTCTTC	CASSPGQRSYNEQFF
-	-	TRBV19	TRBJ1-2	TGTGCCAGTCGGAACTATGGCTACACCTTC	CASRNYGYTF
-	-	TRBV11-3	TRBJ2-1	TGTGCCAGCACACCAGGACCTCCCTACAATGAGCAGTTCTTC	CASTPGPPYNEQFF
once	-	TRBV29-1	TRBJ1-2	TGCAGCGTACCCGGGCGTATAGGAGGCTACACCTTC	CSVPGRIGGYTF
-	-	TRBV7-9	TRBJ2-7	TGTGCCAGCAGCTTAGTTCTAGGGAGTGGCGAGCAGTACTTC	CASSLVLGSGEQYF
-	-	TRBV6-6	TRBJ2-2	TGTGCCAGCAGTTCCTCAGTCGCCGGGGAGCTGTTTTTT	CASSSSVAGELFF
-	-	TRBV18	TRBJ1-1	TGTGCCAGCTCACCACCGGGGAGCCCGAACACTGAAGCTTTCTTT	CASSPPGSPNTEAFF
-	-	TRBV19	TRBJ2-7	TGTGCCAGTAGTATAGCGTTATCGGACGGGCAGTACTTC	CASSIALSDGQYF